Below are 26 T cell receptor beta chains sequenced from a single sample in a study of shared clonotypes between healthy human individuals. Produced via immunoSEQ multiplex PCR; TCRdb's table is partial and in-frame only. Here the sample spans about 1,800,000 clones, about 95% being singletons. CD45RO-negative, CCR7-positively selected cells formed the naive CD8 fraction, excluding terminally differentiated effector memory CD45RA+ cells. Sequencing used naive CD8+ T cells sorted from blood. The receptors originated from a man in his late teens or twenties in good health.

The genes are TRBV2 and TRBJ2-7; the D call may be TRBD1 or TRBD2 (5 bases each). V was pared by 2 bases and J by 4 bases, with 15 bases between. The CDR3 runs to 15 residues. Germline V gives CDR1 SNHLY, CDR2 FYNNEI. The CDR3 sequence is CASSESGPGGYEQYF. Written as DNA, the CDR3 is TGTGCCAGCAGTGAATCGGGACCCGGCGGTTACGAGCAGTACTTC.

The rearrangement uses TRBV25-1 and TRBJ2-2; D is unresolved. The ends were cut back, 7 bases at V and 6 bases at J, with 9 bases in the middle. CDR3 length: 12 amino acids. The germline V gene encodes CDR1 MGHDK and CDR2 SYGVNS. CDR3 in amino acids: CASNTFPGELFF. Written as DNA, the CDR3 is TGTGCCAGCAATACTTTTCCCGGGGAGCTGTTTTTT.

The genes are TRBV6-5 and TRBJ2-7, with D tentatively TRBD1 (6 bases). The V end was cut by 2 bases, the J end by 3 bases, with 14 bases between. This CDR3 is 15 amino acids long. CDR1 is MNHEY and CDR2 is SVGAGI in the germline V gene. The CDR3 spells CASSYPGRGIYEQYF. The CDR3 bases are TGTGCCAGCAGTTACCCCGGCAGGGGAATCTACGAGCAGTACTTC.

In its sample, this clone was seen once. The same CDR3 also results from other DNA sequences found in this sample. The CDR3 sequence is CASSLETTYEQYF. CDR3 in DNA: TGTGCCAGCAGCTTAGAAACTACCTACGAGCAGTACTTC. V and J are TRBV13 and TRBJ2-7; no firm D call. Trimming stripped 1 base from V and 2 bases from J, with 6 bases between. This CDR3 is built from 13 residues. CDR1 and CDR2 (germline): PRHDT, FYEKMQ (reference sequence).

This chain connects TRBV6-6 to TRBJ2-5; the D is unclear. Matching the DNA end better, TRBJ2-7 makes the J call doubtful. There are 14 residues in the CDR3. Germline V gives CDR1 MNHNY, CDR2 SVGAGI (reference sequence). The CDR3 protein is CASSFGNPSYEQYF. CDR3 DNA sequence: TGTGCCAGCAGTTTTGGGAATCCTTCCTACGAGCAGTACTTC.

This clone was found once. This chain connects TRBV28 to TRBJ1-2; the D gene is possibly TRBD1 (5 bases). The ends were cut back, 3 bases at V and 8 bases at J, with 13 bases in the middle. Germline V gives CDR1 MDHEN, CDR2 SYDVKM. CDR3 length: 13 amino acids. The CDR3 region is CASSFVRGWGYTF. The CDR3 DNA follows: TGTGCCAGCAGTTTCGTAAGGGGCTGGGGCTACACCTTC.

This chain links TRBV5-6 with TRBJ1-2, with a possible D match to TRBD1 (5 bases). The CDR3 has 14 amino acids. V was shortened by 4 bases and J by 4 bases, with 14 bases between the two germline ends. Germline CDR1 is SGHDT and CDR2 is YYEEEE. The CDR3 region has the DNA TGTGCCAGCAGCACCTCCGGGGGGATCTATGGCTACACCTTC. It specifies CASSTSGGIYGYTF.

V and J are TRBV13 and TRBJ2-7, with D perhaps matching TRBD2 (5 bases). There are 13 residues in the CDR3. The germline gives CDR1 PRHDT, CDR2 FYEKMQ (reference sequence). The V end was cut by 5 bases, the J end by 5 bases, with 13 bases between. DNA for the CDR3: TGTGCCAGCAGCCCGGACGGGAAGAACGAGCAGTACTTC. Its translation is CASSPDGKNEQYF.

The V and J genes are TRBV5-6 and TRBJ2-7; D is possibly TRBD1 or TRBD2 (5 bases each). Looked up from germline, CDR1 is SGHDT and CDR2 is YYEEEE. This CDR3 is built from 13 residues. V was trimmed by 0 bases and J by 5 bases, leaving 9 bases between them. In nucleotides, the CDR3 is TGTGCCAGCAGCTTGGGACGAGGGGACGAGCAGTACTTC. Translating gives CASSLGRGDEQYF.

The chain joins TRBV2 to TRBJ2-6; D may be TRBD2 (6 bases). The CDR3 is 15 amino acids. V lost 7 bases to trimming and J lost 1 base, with 11 bases between them. Germline CDR1 SNHLY, CDR2 FYNNEI. The chain's CDR3 is CASNRERSGANVLTF. The DNA for the CDR3 is TGTGCCAGCAACCGGGAGAGGTCTGGGGCCAACGTCCTGACTTTC.

The sample holds one count of this clone. Other DNA sequences of this sample code for an identical CDR3. The CDR3 sequence is CASSQAGSYEQYF. The DNA for the CDR3 is TGCGCCAGCAGCCAGGCAGGGTCCTACGAGCAGTACTTC. This chain links TRBV4-1 with TRBJ2-7, with a tentative D call TRBD1 (5 bases). V lost 3 bases and J lost 1, with 7 bases in between. Per germline, CDR1 MGHRA and CDR2 YSYEKL. The length of the CDR3 is 13 residues.

The chain's CDR3 is CASSYDEQFF. The CDR3 nucleotides read TGTGCCAGCAGTTACGATGAGCAGTTCTTC. This sequence joins TRBV6-1 and TRBJ2-1; D remains ambiguous. V shed 5 bases and J shed 8 bases, with 4 bases lying between them. This CDR3 spans 10 amino acids. The germline CDR1 and CDR2 sequences are MNHNS and SASEGT.

The CDR3 sequence is CASSDGGGNNTGELFF. Written as DNA, the CDR3 is TGTGCCAGCAGCGACGGCGGGGGGAACAACACCGGGGAGCTGTTTTTT. The V and J genes are TRBV7-9 and TRBJ2-2; 8 bases fit TRBD2. V gave up 5 bases and J gave up 2 bases; unmatched junction bases: 7. Germline CDR1 SEHNR, CDR2 FQNEAQ (reference sequence). This CDR3 is 16 amino acids long.

J is TRBJ2-3 and V is TRBV6-5; D is possibly TRBD1 or TRBD2 (5 bases each). CDR1 MNHEY and CDR2 SVGAGI come from the germline V gene. The CDR3 runs to 13 residues. V was pared by 5 bases and J by 6 bases, with 12 bases between. DNA for the CDR3: TGTGCCAGCAGTCCGGGGACCACCGATACGCAGTATTTT. Its translation: CASSPGTTDTQYF.

The rearrangement joins TRBV4-1 to TRBJ2-1, with D perhaps matching TRBD1 (5 bases). V was shortened by 1 base and J by 8 bases, with 9 bases between the two germline ends. CDR3 size: 13 residues. Germline CDR1 MGHRA, CDR2 YSYEKL. The CDR3 sequence: CASSQAGSDEQFF. CDR3 bases: TGCGCCAGCAGCCAAGCAGGGTCGGATGAGCAGTTCTTC.

This rearrangement joins TRBV27 to TRBJ1-6; TRBD1 agrees at 7 bases. Germline CDR1 and CDR2: MNHEY and SMNVEV (reference sequence). CDR3 length equals 15 residues. With V trimmed by 5 bases and J by 2 bases, 3 bases remained unmatched. The CDR3 loop is CASSTGTAYNSPLHF. The CDR3 DNA follows: TGTGCCAGCAGTACCGGGACAGCCTATAATTCACCCCTCCACTTT.

J is TRBJ2-7 and V is TRBV30; no clear D. Germline V gene data show CDR1 as GTSNPN and CDR2 as SVGIG (reference sequence). Trimming removed 1 base at V and 2 bases at J, with 12 bases between. This CDR3 comprises 14 residues. For the CDR3, the DNA is TGTGCCTGGAGTGGCCGGACGATTACCTACGAGCAGTACTTC. Its protein product is CAWSGRTITYEQYF.

The chain is built from TRBV7-9 and TRBJ2-3; the match to TRBD1 covers 9 bases. The CDR3 runs 16 residues. Looked up from germline, CDR1 is SEHNR and CDR2 is FQNEAQ (reference sequence). After removal of 5 bases from V and 6 bases from J, the junction contained 12 bases not matched to a gene. CDR3 sequence: CASSPDRGEPNDTQYF. The CDR3 bases are TGTGCCAGCAGCCCAGACAGGGGGGAGCCTAACGATACGCAGTATTTT.

In its sample, this clone was seen once. The chain joins TRBV7-9 to TRBJ2-5, with 8 bases lining up with TRBD2. V lost 7 bases and J lost 3; bases outside the gene matches: 10. The CDR3 has 15 residues. The germline CDR1 and CDR2 sequences are SEHNR and FQNEAQ (reference sequence). CDR3 DNA: TGTGCCAGCACGTGGGGGGGACTAGTGGAAGAGACCCAGTACTTC. It specifies CASTWGGLVEETQYF.

The chain combines TRBV10-1 with TRBJ1-1, with 10 positions matching TRBD1. The CDR3 length is 16 residues. CDR1 is WNHNN, CDR2 SYGVQD, per germline (reference sequence). V trimming: 2 bases; J trimming: 3 bases; junction bases outside the gene matches: 6. This CDR3 is CASSEPLDRGDTEAFF. The CDR3 bases are TGCGCCAGCAGTGAGCCCCTGGACAGGGGGGACACTGAAGCTTTCTTT.

The chain couples TRBV7-2 to TRBJ1-2; a weak D match, TRBD1 (5 bases). Germline loops: CDR1 SGHTA, CDR2 FQGNSA. V shed 2 bases and J shed 6 bases, with 16 bases lying between them. The CDR3 extends over 15 amino acids. The CDR3 DNA follows: TGTGCCAGCAGCTTACGAGCAGGGAACTTGCATGGCTACACCTTC. The encoded protein is CASSLRAGNLHGYTF.

This chain links TRBV27 with TRBJ1-5; TRBD1 is a possible D gene (5 bases). With 3 bases removed from V and 8 bases from J, the gap between germline ends came to 14 bases. The CDR3 extends over 14 amino acids. The germline V gene encodes CDR1 MNHEY and CDR2 SMNVEV (reference sequence). CDR3 DNA sequence: TGTGCCAGCAGTTTGGGGGGGGTATCGGAGCCCCAGCATTTT. It specifies CASSLGGVSEPQHF.

J is TRBJ2-7 and V is TRBV27, with 10 nucleotides matching TRBD1. CDR1 and CDR2 from the germline V gene are MNHEY and SMNVEV (reference sequence). V shed 6 bases, J shed 1 base, and the junction held 9 bases outside the gene matches. The CDR3 loop spans 16 amino acids. The DNA for the CDR3 is TGTGCCAGCAGCCTAACCGGGACAGGGGTTTCCTACGAGCAGTACTTC. Translated: CASSLTGTGVSYEQYF.

The rearrangement uses TRBV30 and TRBJ1-1; D is unresolved. The CDR3 spans 12 residues. Between the trimmed V and J ends, which lost 3 bases and 10 bases, there was a span of 15 bases. Germline CDR1 is GTSNPN and CDR2 is SVGIG (reference sequence). CDR3 in amino acids: CAWRDNVPVAFF. The CDR3 DNA follows: TGTGCCTGGAGAGATAACGTGCCAGTAGCTTTCTTT.

The rearrangement joins TRBV6-1 to TRBJ2-2, with unresolved D. Germline CDR1 is MNHNS and CDR2 is SASEGT. This CDR3 contains 15 residues. Deletions cut 10 bases from V and 0 bases from J, with 15 bases between. The CDR3, as DNA: TGTGCCACCCCCATCCAGGTTACGAACACCGGGGAGCTGTTTTTT. Translated, it gives CATPIQVTNTGELFF.

This sequence joins TRBV5-1 and TRBJ1-1; D perhaps matches TRBD1 (6 bases). Trimming stripped 4 bases from V and 3 bases from J, with 16 bases between. This CDR3 comprises 15 residues. Germline loops: CDR1 SGHRS, CDR2 YFSETQ. The CDR3 loop is CASSPGWGGHTEAFF. In DNA, the CDR3 is TGCGCCAGCAGCCCCGGCTGGGGGGGGCACACTGAAGCTTTCTTT. Drawing the rest from reference TRBV5-1 and TRBJ1-1, the complete variable domain is KAGVTQTPRYLIKTRGQQVTLSCSPISGHRSVSWYQQTPGQGLQFLFEYFSETQRNKGNFPGRFSGRQFSNSRSEMNVSTLELGDSALYLCASSPGWGGHTEAFFGQGTRLTVV.